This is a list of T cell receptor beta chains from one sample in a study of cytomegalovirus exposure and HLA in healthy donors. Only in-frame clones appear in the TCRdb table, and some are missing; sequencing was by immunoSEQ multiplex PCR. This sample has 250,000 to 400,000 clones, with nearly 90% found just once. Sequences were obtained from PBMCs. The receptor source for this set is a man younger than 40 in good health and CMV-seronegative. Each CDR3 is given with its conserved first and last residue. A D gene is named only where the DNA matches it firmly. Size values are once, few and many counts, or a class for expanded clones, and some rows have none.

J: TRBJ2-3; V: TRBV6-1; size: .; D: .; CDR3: CASSPTRAVTTQYF; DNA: TGTGCCAGCAGCCCTACTAGGGCCGTAACTACGCAGTATTTT
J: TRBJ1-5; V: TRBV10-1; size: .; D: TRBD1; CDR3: CARRTGRRNQPQHF; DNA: TGCGCCAGGCGGACAGGGAGGAGGAATCAGCCCCAGCATTTT
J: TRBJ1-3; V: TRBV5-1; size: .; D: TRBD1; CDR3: CASSLGQGPGNTIYF; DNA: TGCGCCAGCAGCTTGGGACAGGGCCCTGGAAACACCATATATTTT
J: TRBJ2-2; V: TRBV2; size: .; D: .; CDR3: CASRTGSGTGELFF; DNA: TGTGCCAGCAGGACAGGTTCAGGGACCGGGGAGCTGTTTTTT
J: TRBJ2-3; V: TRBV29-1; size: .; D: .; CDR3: CSADLGLSIFSTDTQYF; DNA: TGCAGCGCCGATTTAGGACTCTCAATATTTAGCACAGATACGCAGTATTTT
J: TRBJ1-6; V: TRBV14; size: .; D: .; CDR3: CASSQPRHSDLHF; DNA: TGTGCCAGCAGCCAACCCCGACATTCGGACCTCCACTTT
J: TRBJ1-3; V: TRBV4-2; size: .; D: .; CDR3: CASSPRDTLSGNTIYF; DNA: TGTGCCAGCAGCCCCCGGGACACCCTCTCTGGAAACACCATATATTTT
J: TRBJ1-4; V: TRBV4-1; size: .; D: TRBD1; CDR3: CASSVQGPRNEKLFF; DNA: TGCGCCAGCAGCGTACAGGGGCCTCGTAATGAAAAACTGTTTTTT
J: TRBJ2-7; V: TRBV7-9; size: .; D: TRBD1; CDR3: CASSTGQGGYYEQYF; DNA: TGTGCCAGCAGCACAGGACAGGGGGGTTATTACGAGCAGTACTTC
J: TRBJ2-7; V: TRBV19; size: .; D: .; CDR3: CASSIRIGDEQYF; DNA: TGTGCCAGTAGTATTCGCATCGGTGACGAGCAGTACTTC
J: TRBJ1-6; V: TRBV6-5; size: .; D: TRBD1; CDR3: CASSYSTGSNSPLHF; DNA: TGTGCCAGCAGTTACTCGACAGGGAGTAATTCACCCCTCCACTTT
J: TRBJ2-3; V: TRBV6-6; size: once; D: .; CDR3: CASSYSQGEGTDTQYF; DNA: TGTGCCAGCAGTTACTCGCAGGGGGAGGGCACAGATACGCAGTATTTT
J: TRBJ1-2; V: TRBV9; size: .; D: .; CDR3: CASSPGFAYYGYTF; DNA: TGTGCCAGCAGCCCCGGGTTTGCTTACTATGGCTACACCTTC
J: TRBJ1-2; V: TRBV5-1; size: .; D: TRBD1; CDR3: CASTEGANYGYTF; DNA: TGCGCCAGCACTGAGGGGGCAAACTATGGCTACACCTTC
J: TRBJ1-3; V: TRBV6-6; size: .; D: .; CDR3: CASSYVGLSNTIYF; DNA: TGTGCCAGCAGTTATGTGGGGCTAAGCAACACCATATATTTT
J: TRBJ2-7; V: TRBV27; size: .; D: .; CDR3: CASSLWRQPYEQYF; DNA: TGTGCCAGCAGTTTATGGAGACAGCCGTACGAGCAGTACTTC
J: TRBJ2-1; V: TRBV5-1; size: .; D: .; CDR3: CASSLQQDNEQFF; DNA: TGTGCCAGCAGCTTGCAGCAGGACAATGAGCAGTTCTTC
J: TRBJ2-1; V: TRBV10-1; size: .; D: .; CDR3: CASSETLPGPRIFLPTSLDNEQFF; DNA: TGCGCCAGCAGTGAGACATTACCCGGTCCGAGGATCTTTCTACCTACATCCCTGGACAATGAGCAGTTCTTC
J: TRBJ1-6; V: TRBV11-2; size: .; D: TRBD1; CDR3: CASSSRTGYESPLHF; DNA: TGTGCCAGCAGCTCTAGGACAGGGTATGAGTCACCCCTCCACTTT
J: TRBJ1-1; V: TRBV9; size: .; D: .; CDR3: CASSAGLGGGGAFF; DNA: TGTGCCAGCAGCGCAGGTCTAGGGGGTGGAGGAGCTTTCTTT
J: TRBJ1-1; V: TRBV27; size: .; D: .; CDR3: CASSFDRGGLGTEAFF; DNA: TGTGCCAGCAGTTTTGATCGGGGGGGCTTGGGCACTGAAGCTTTCTTT
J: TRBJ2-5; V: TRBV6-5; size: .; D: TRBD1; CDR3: CASSYTPGGQETQYF; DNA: TGTGCCAGCAGTTATACCCCAGGGGGCCAAGAGACCCAGTACTTC
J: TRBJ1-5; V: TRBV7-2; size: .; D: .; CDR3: CASSSDRRDNQPQHF; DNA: TGTGCCAGCAGTTCGGACCGACGGGACAATCAGCCCCAGCATTTT
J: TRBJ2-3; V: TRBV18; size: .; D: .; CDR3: CASSSRTASTDTQYF; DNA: TGTGCCAGCTCAAGTAGGACAGCTAGCACAGATACGCAGTATTTT
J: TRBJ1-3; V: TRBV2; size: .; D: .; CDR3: CASRTVGNTIYF; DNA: TGTGCCAGCAGGACTGTTGGAAACACCATATATTTT
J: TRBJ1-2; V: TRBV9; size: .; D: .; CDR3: CASSVAGQGLYYGYTF; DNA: TGTGCCAGCAGCGTAGCTGGGCAGGGACTATACTATGGCTACACCTTC
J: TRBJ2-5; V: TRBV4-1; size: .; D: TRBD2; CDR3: CASSSGGIKETQYF; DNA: TGCGCCAGCAGTAGCGGGGGCATCAAAGAGACCCAGTACTTC
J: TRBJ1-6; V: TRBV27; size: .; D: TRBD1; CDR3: CASTGGHSPLHF; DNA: TGTGCCAGCACAGGGGGCCATTCACCCCTCCACTTT
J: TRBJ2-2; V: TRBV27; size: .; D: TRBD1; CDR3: CASSLERGRAGELFF; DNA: TGTGCCAGCAGTTTGGAGAGGGGGCGAGCCGGGGAGCTGTTTTTT